What follows are 17 T cell receptor beta chains derived from one specimen sequenced in a study of cytomegalovirus exposure and HLA in healthy donors (dated by TCRdb to the late 2010s). The library was made by the immunoSEQ multiplex PCR assay. In TCRdb, the immuneACCESS table is reduced to in-frame sequences with V and J assigned. These tables do not hold every clone; where another copy was compared, an unresolved V gene accounts for under half, and the others remain unexplained. The sample table holds about 130,000 clones, of which just under 85% were seen once. About 27% of the sample rests with the top ten. The sequencing input was PBMCs. These receptors originate from a man younger than 40 in good health and CMV-seropositive.

This chain links TRBV6-5 with TRBJ2-1, with 13 bases fitting TRBD2. There are 15 residues in the CDR3. CDR1 and CDR2 from the germline V gene are MNHEY and SVGAGI. V lost 5 bases and J lost 7; bases outside the gene matches: 5. The CDR3 nucleotides read TGTGCCAGCAGTCGCGGACTAGCGGGGGCTAATGAGCAGTTCTTC. The encoded protein is CASSRGLAGANEQFF.

The chain uses TRBV4-2 and TRBJ2-2; D perhaps matches TRBD1 (6 bases). Trimming cost V 0 bases and J 1 base, with 12 bases left between them. Per germline, CDR1 LGHNA and CDR2 YNFKEQ. This CDR3 is 17 amino acids long. The CDR3 DNA is TGTGCCAGCAGCCAAGATGATAGCAGGGGGAACACCGGGGAGCTGTTTTTT. This codes for CASSQDDSRGNTGELFF.

The rearrangement links TRBV7-6 to TRBJ2-7, with 12 nucleotides matching TRBD2. After removal of 1 base from V and 5 bases from J, the junction contained 6 bases not matched to a gene. This CDR3 contains 16 residues. Germline lookup yields CDR1 SGHVS and CDR2 FNYEAQ. CDR3 nucleotide sequence: TGTGCCAGCAGCTTAGGACTAGCGGGGGCCGGGCACGAGCAGTACTTC. It is translated as CASSLGLAGAGHEQYF.

The chain is built from TRBV5-1 and TRBJ1-1; no definite D call. V dropped 6 bases and J dropped 6 bases, with 9 bases sitting between them. This CDR3 region has 11 residues. CDR1 is SGHRS and CDR2 is YFSETQ in the germline V gene. Here the CDR3 reads CASKGGPEAFF. In DNA, the CDR3 is TGCGCCAGCAAGGGAGGACCTGAAGCTTTCTTT.

This sequence joins TRBV7-9 and TRBJ1-1, with D unclear. The germline V and J ends were trimmed by 4 bases and 6 bases, with 21 bases remaining between them. This CDR3 comprises 16 residues. Germline CDR1 is SEHNR and CDR2 is FQNEAQ (reference sequence). CDR3 in amino acids: CASSSLMGRGISEAFF. The CDR3 coding sequence is TGTGCCAGCAGCTCTCTTATGGGGAGAGGGATCTCTGAAGCTTTCTTT.

The chain uses TRBV19 and TRBJ2-7; the D is unclear. CDR3 length equals 13 residues. CDR1 is LNHDA and CDR2 is SQIVND in the germline V gene (reference sequence). The germline V and J ends were trimmed by 5 bases and 3 bases, with 11 bases remaining between them. In nucleotides, the CDR3 is TGTGCCAGTAGTTATGGCATAAACTACGAGCAGTACTTC. It encodes CASSYGINYEQYF.

This rearrangement joins TRBV25-1 to TRBJ2-5; TRBD2 aligns across 8 bases. V dropped 7 bases and J dropped 1; count of bases not matched to a gene: 14. Per the germline V gene, CDR1 is MGHDK and CDR2 is SYGVNS. The length of the CDR3 is 17 residues. The CDR3 DNA sequence: TGTGCCAGCACCGGAGTCCTTGGGAGCGGGGGCCAAGAGACCCAGTACTTC. Translated, it gives CASTGVLGSGGQETQYF.

This rearrangement joins TRBV7-3 to TRBJ1-3, with D unclear. The CDR3 length is 14 residues. Germline loops: CDR1 SGHTA, CDR2 FQGTGA. V was clipped by 5 bases and J by 4 bases, with 12 bases between them. The CDR3 loop reads CASSPTAQGNTIYF. In nucleotides, the CDR3 is TGTGCCAGCAGCCCTACCGCGCAAGGAAACACCATATATTTT.

J is TRBJ2-7 and V is TRBV29-1, with D maybe TRBD2 (6 bases). The CDR3 sequence is 15 residues long. Trimming removed 6 bases at V and 1 base at J, with 19 bases between. The germline V gene has CDR1 SQVTM and CDR2 ANQGSEA. CDR3 amino acids: CSVAAGTGGSYEQYF. In DNA form, the CDR3 reads TGCAGCGTCGCCGCCGGGACTGGGGGTTCCTACGAGCAGTACTTC.

The chain employs TRBV7-2 and TRBJ2-7; the match to TRBD2 covers 8 bases. This CDR3 has 13 amino acids. The germline V gene has CDR1 SGHTA and CDR2 FQGNSA. V was pared by 5 bases and J by 3 bases, with 3 bases of the junction left unmatched. CDR3 sequence (DNA): TGTGCCAGCAGCCTTAGCGGGATCTACGAGCAGTACTTC. It specifies CASSLSGIYEQYF.

This clone was counted between two and nine times. The chain couples TRBV4-1 to TRBJ2-7; tentative D call: TRBD1 (5 bases). The V end lost 0 bases, the J end lost 2 bases, and 8 bases lay between the germline ends. This CDR3 has 14 residues. CDR1 and CDR2 from the germline V gene are MGHRA and YSYEKL. CDR3 DNA: TGCGCCAGCAGCCAAGATAGGGGAACCTACGAGCAGTACTTC. Translating it yields CASSQDRGTYEQYF.

V is TRBV2 and J is TRBJ1-1; 10 bases are a match to TRBD1. The ends lost 4 bases at V and 6 bases at J; junction bases unmatched: 8. Germline CDR1 and CDR2: SNHLY and FYNNEI. The CDR3 extends over 15 amino acids. CDR3 residues: CASSGGSTGGSEAFF. CDR3 bases: TGTGCCAGCAGTGGGGGGTCGACAGGGGGCTCTGAAGCTTTCTTT.

This chain connects TRBV18 to TRBJ2-6; TRBD1 agrees at 9 bases. The CDR3 spans 16 residues. Germline assignment: CDR1 KGHSH and CDR2 LQKENI. The J segment lost 4 bases and the V segment lost 6 bases, leaving 7 bases of the junction unmatched. The CDR3 bases are TGTGCCAGCTCGCCGGGACAGGGAGCAGGGGCCAACGTCCTGACTTTC. It specifies CASSPGQGAGANVLTF.

This sequence joins TRBV6-1 and TRBJ1-2, with 7 nucleotides matching TRBD1. The germline V gene has CDR1 MNHNS and CDR2 SASEGT. This CDR3 spans 13 amino acids. V gave up 5 bases and J gave up 6 bases; unmatched junction bases: 6. The CDR3 coding sequence is TGTGCCAGCAGTACCACAGGGGCTGATGGCTACACCTTC. Translating it yields CASSTTGADGYTF.

This clone was counted only a few times. This chain connects TRBV6-5 to TRBJ2-1; 8 positions match TRBD2. Germline loops: CDR1 MNHEY, CDR2 SVGAGI. CDR3 length: 15 residues. V was clipped by 0 bases and J by 9 bases; unmatched bases: 7. The DNA of the CDR3 is TGTGCCAGCAGTTACTCGCCCAGCGGGAGATCTGAGCAGTTCTTC. As protein: CASSYSPSGRSEQFF.

The gene calls are TRBV28 and TRBJ2-1; D not resolved. Germline-derived CDR1 and CDR2 are MDHEN and SYDVKM. This CDR3 contains 12 residues. Trimming left V 4 bases short and J 3 bases short, with 4 bases between. CDR3 residues: CASSSNYNEQFF. The CDR3 region has the DNA TGTGCCAGCAGTTCCAACTACAATGAGCAGTTCTTC.

This chain links TRBV20-1 with TRBJ1-2; D remains unclear. Trimming pared 3 bases from V and 9 bases from J, leaving 11 bases between. Germline V lookup: CDR1 DFQATT, CDR2 SNEGSKA (reference sequence). This CDR3 spans 11 amino acids. The CDR3 reads CSASPLYSYTF. The CDR3 nucleotides are TGCAGTGCTAGCCCCCTTTATAGCTACACCTTC.